Listed below are T cell receptor beta chains from one sample, sequenced in a study of blood T cell repertoires in COVID-19. The protocol was immunoSEQ multiplex PCR, while the TCRdb copy is restricted to in-frame clones and leaves out a portion. The data hold roughly 55,000 clones, with roughly 80% observed a single time. The sample taken for sequencing was peripheral blood. All receptors come from a man aged 55 to 70 with acute or convalescent COVID-19. The CDR3 runs from the conserved cysteine through the conserved F or W. Fields, in order: CDR3 length, J gene, V gene, clone size, D gene, CDR3 DNA, CDR3 protein. The D gene is left open where the match is weak. For some rows the clone size is stated as once, few or many, or as a class when expanded; others skip it.

length: 14; J: TRBJ2-7; V: TRBV7-2; size: once; D: -; DNA: TGTGCCAGCAGCTTAGAGAGCAGGGGTTCCGAGCAGTACTTC; CDR3: CASSLESRGSEQYF
length: 17; J: TRBJ2-1; V: TRBV11-2; size: -; D: -; DNA: TGTGCCAGCAGCTCACAGCCGTTTAGAGTCTCCTACAATGAGCAGTTCTTC; CDR3: CASSSQPFRVSYNEQFF
length: 16; J: TRBJ2-2; V: TRBV5-4; size: -; D: -; DNA: TGTGCCAGCAGCCTCGGGGGAACAGCGGGTCACGGGGAGCTGTTTTTT; CDR3: CASSLGGTAGHGELFF
length: 13; J: TRBJ1-5; V: TRBV7-9; size: -; D: -; DNA: TGTGCCAGCAGCCAGGGGCCGAATCAGCCCCAGCATTTT; CDR3: CASSQGPNQPQHF
length: 18; J: TRBJ2-7; V: TRBV29-1; size: once; D: TRBD1; DNA: TGCAGCGTTGTCTTCCCCGGGACAGGGTCCGGGAGGTCCTACGAGCAGTACTTC; CDR3: CSVVFPGTGSGRSYEQYF
length: 16; J: TRBJ1-4; V: TRBV7-9; size: -; D: -; DNA: TGTGCCAGCAGCTTAGCTAAAGGGACTCTAGGGGAAAAACTGTTTTTT; CDR3: CASSLAKGTLGEKLFF
length: 16; J: TRBJ1-1; V: TRBV5-1; size: few; D: -; DNA: TGCGCCAGCAGCTTAAACCCCGCAGGCTCAGGCACTGAAGCTTTCTTT; CDR3: CASSLNPAGSGTEAFF
length: 13; J: TRBJ2-1; V: TRBV4-1; size: many; D: -; DNA: TGCGCCAGCAGCCAAACAGGGGGGGAAGTGCAGTTCTTC; CDR3: CASSQTGGEVQFF
length: 13; J: TRBJ1-1; V: TRBV18; size: -; D: -; DNA: TGTGCCAGCTCGCCGGACGGGGACACTGAAGCTTTCTTT; CDR3: CASSPDGDTEAFF
length: 14; J: TRBJ1-6; V: TRBV28; size: -; D: -; DNA: TGTGCCAGCAGTGGAGGAAAATATAATTCACCCCTCCACTTT; CDR3: CASSGGKYNSPLHF